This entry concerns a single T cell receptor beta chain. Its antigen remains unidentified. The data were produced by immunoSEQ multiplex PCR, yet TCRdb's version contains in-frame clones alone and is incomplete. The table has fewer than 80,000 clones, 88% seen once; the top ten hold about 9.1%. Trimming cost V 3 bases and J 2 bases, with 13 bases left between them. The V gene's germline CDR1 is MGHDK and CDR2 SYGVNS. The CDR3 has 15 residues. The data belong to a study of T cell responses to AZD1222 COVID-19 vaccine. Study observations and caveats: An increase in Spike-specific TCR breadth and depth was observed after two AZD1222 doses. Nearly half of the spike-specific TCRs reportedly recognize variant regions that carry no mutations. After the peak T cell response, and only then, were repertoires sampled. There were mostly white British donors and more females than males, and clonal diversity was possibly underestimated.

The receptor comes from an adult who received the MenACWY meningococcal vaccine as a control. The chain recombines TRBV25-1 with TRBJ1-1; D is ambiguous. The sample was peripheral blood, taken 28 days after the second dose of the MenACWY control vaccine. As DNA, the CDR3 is TGTGCCAGCAGTGAGAGTCGGGTCCTCAACACTGAAGCTTTCTTT. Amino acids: CASSESRVLNTEAFF.